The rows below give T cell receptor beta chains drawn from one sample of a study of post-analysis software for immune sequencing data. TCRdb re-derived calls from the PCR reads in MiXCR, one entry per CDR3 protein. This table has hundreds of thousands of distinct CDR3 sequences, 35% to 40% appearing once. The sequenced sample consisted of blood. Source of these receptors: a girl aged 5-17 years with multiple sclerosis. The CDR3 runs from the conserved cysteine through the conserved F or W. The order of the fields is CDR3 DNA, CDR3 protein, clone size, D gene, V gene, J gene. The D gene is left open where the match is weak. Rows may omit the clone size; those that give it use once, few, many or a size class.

cdr3_nt: TGTGCCAGCAGCTTCCGCGGGAGAATCCGAGAGACCCAGTACTTC
cdr3_aa: CASSFRGRIRETQYF
clone_size: many
d_call: TRBD2
v_call: TRBV5-6
j_call: TRBJ2-5

cdr3_nt: TGCGCCAGCAGCGGCGGGACTACCTACACAGATACGCAGTATTTT
cdr3_aa: CASSGGTTYTDTQYF
clone_size: once
d_call: TRBD2
v_call: TRBV5-1
j_call: TRBJ2-3

cdr3_nt: TGTGCCAGCAGTCCTCGGGCTCCTAATCAGCCCCAGCATTTT
cdr3_aa: CASSPRAPNQPQHF
clone_size: many
d_call: NA
v_call: TRBV6-1
j_call: TRBJ1-5

cdr3_nt: TGTGCCAGCAGTCGCCGTCGGGCGGATGAGCAGTTCTTC
cdr3_aa: CASSRRRADEQFF
clone_size: many
d_call: NA
v_call: TRBV11-2
j_call: TRBJ2-1

cdr3_nt: TGTGCCAGCACCCTACTGGGGACAGGGAGAGACACTGAAGCTTTCTTT
cdr3_aa: CASTLLGTGRDTEAFF
clone_size: many
d_call: TRBD1
v_call: TRBV7-8
j_call: TRBJ1-1

cdr3_nt: TGTGCCAGCAGCCTAAACGCCGGGACAGGGCTAACGGCAGATACGCAGTATTTT
cdr3_aa: CASSLNAGTGLTADTQYF
clone_size: many
d_call: TRBD1
v_call: TRBV7-3
j_call: TRBJ2-3

cdr3_nt: TGTGCCAGCAGCGTGCGGGCTCTTCCCACCGGGGAGCTGTTTTTT
cdr3_aa: CASSVRALPTGELFF
clone_size: NA
d_call: NA
v_call: TRBV3-1
j_call: TRBJ2-2

cdr3_nt: TGCGCCAGCGGCCAAGGGGACGGCACTGAAGCTTTCTTT
cdr3_aa: CASGQGDGTEAFF
clone_size: few
d_call: NA
v_call: TRBV5-1
j_call: TRBJ1-1

cdr3_nt: TGTGCCAGCAGCTTAGATTTAGCGGGGCGTTACAATGAGCAGTTCTTC
cdr3_aa: CASSLDLAGRYNEQFF
clone_size: many
d_call: TRBD2
v_call: TRBV7-2
j_call: TRBJ2-1

cdr3_nt: TGTGCCAGCAGCCGGAGGAAGGGCGGAGAAGTGGGGCAGGGTAAGGGGAGCAATCAGCCCCAGCATTTT
cdr3_aa: CASSRRKGGEVGQGKGSNQPQHF
clone_size: many
d_call: NA
v_call: TRBV27
j_call: TRBJ1-5

cdr3_nt: TGTGCCAGCAGTTTTGCCTCCTTGCGGGATATGGAGGATGAGCAGTTCTTC
cdr3_aa: CASSFASLRDMEDEQFF
clone_size: many
d_call: NA
v_call: TRBV27
j_call: TRBJ2-1

cdr3_nt: TGCAGTGCTAGACCCGGGGCAGGACGTGCTGAAGCTTTCTTT
cdr3_aa: CSARPGAGRAEAFF
clone_size: many
d_call: NA
v_call: TRBV20-1
j_call: TRBJ1-1

cdr3_nt: TGTGCCAGCAGTGAATCCACCCAACAGGGGATGAAGGATACGCAGTATTTT
cdr3_aa: CASSESTQQGMKDTQYF
clone_size: many
d_call: TRBD1
v_call: TRBV25-1
j_call: TRBJ2-3

cdr3_nt: TGTGCCAGCAGCCCCACCTATCAAGATCCGCCCCAGCATTTT
cdr3_aa: CASSPTYQDPPQHF
clone_size: NA
d_call: NA
v_call: TRBV12-3/TRBV12-4
j_call: TRBJ1-5

cdr3_nt: TGTGCCAGCGCCACAGGGGGGTTGGATACGCAGTATTTT
cdr3_aa: CASATGGLDTQYF
clone_size: many
d_call: TRBD1
v_call: TRBV12-3/TRBV12-4
j_call: TRBJ2-3

cdr3_nt: TGTGCCAGTAGTTCCCCGGGACTGAGTCACCGAACGATCACAGATACGCAGTATTTT
cdr3_aa: CASSSPGLSHRTITDTQYF
clone_size: NA
d_call: NA
v_call: TRBV12-3/TRBV12-4
j_call: TRBJ2-3

cdr3_nt: TGTGCCAGCAGCCCCCCCGCACGACTAGCGGACACGCCTCCCGCCTATGAGCAGTACTTC
cdr3_aa: CASSPPARLADTPPAYEQYF
clone_size: many
d_call: TRBD2
v_call: TRBV6-5
j_call: TRBJ2-7

cdr3_nt: TGTGCCAGTAGTATAGGCCCGGAGGAAGGACAGGGAAAATATGGCTACACCTTC
cdr3_aa: CASSIGPEEGQGKYGYTF
clone_size: NA
d_call: TRBD1
v_call: TRBV19
j_call: TRBJ1-2

cdr3_nt: TGCAGTGCTAATCAGCGGGGGGGCCCCTCCTACAATGAGCAGTTCTTC
cdr3_aa: CSANQRGGPSYNEQFF
clone_size: many
d_call: TRBD2
v_call: TRBV20-1
j_call: TRBJ2-1

cdr3_nt: TGTGCCAGCAGCGAGGGGGGATGGACGGATTACAATGAGCAGTTCTTC
cdr3_aa: CASSEGGWTDYNEQFF
clone_size: many
d_call: NA
v_call: TRBV9
j_call: TRBJ2-1

cdr3_nt: TGTGCCACCTGGTTTGGGGGGGGGAACACTGAAGCTTTCTTT
cdr3_aa: CATWFGGGNTEAFF
clone_size: few
d_call: NA
v_call: TRBV12-3/TRBV12-4
j_call: TRBJ1-1

cdr3_nt: TGTGCCAGCAGCTATCGGACAGGGGGCCGACAAGAGACCCAGTACTTC
cdr3_aa: CASSYRTGGRQETQYF
clone_size: many
d_call: TRBD1
v_call: TRBV7-8
j_call: TRBJ2-5

cdr3_nt: TGCAGCGTCGGACAGGGGGCAAGAACTGAAGCTTTCTTT
cdr3_aa: CSVGQGARTEAFF
clone_size: many
d_call: TRBD1
v_call: TRBV29-1
j_call: TRBJ1-1

cdr3_nt: TGTGCCAGCAGCTCCGAGGATAGCGGAATGGGGGAGACCCAGTACTTC
cdr3_aa: CASSSEDSGMGETQYF
clone_size: once
d_call: NA
v_call: TRBV5-6
j_call: TRBJ2-5

cdr3_nt: TGCGCCAGCAGCTCCACTCGGGACAGATTCACAGATACGCAGTATTTT
cdr3_aa: CASSSTRDRFTDTQYF
clone_size: many
d_call: TRBD1
v_call: TRBV5-1
j_call: TRBJ2-3

cdr3_nt: TGTGCCACCAGCAGAGCGAGTAAAGAGACCCAGTACTTC
cdr3_aa: CATSRASKETQYF
clone_size: many
d_call: NA
v_call: TRBV15
j_call: TRBJ2-5

cdr3_nt: TGTGCCAGCAGCTCCCTTAGGGGGGTCGGGAACACTGAAGCTTTCTTT
cdr3_aa: CASSSLRGVGNTEAFF
clone_size: few
d_call: NA
v_call: TRBV7-9
j_call: TRBJ1-1

cdr3_nt: TGTGCCACCAATTGGACAGGCCATGGCTACACCTTC
cdr3_aa: CATNWTGHGYTF
clone_size: NA
d_call: TRBD1
v_call: TRBV24-1
j_call: TRBJ1-2

cdr3_nt: TGCAGTGCTAGAGATCCCAGCGGGAGGGTCGAGCAGTACTTC
cdr3_aa: CSARDPSGRVEQYF
clone_size: NA
d_call: TRBD2
v_call: TRBV20-1
j_call: TRBJ2-7

cdr3_nt: TGTGCCAGCAGCGGGGACAGGGGCGGTGGCAATGAGCAGTTCTTC
cdr3_aa: CASSGDRGGGNEQFF
clone_size: NA
d_call: TRBD1
v_call: TRBV7-9
j_call: TRBJ2-1

cdr3_nt: TGTGCCAGCCGGGGACAGGATCGAGAGACCCAGTACTTC
cdr3_aa: CASRGQDRETQYF
clone_size: NA
d_call: TRBD1
v_call: TRBV28
j_call: TRBJ2-5

cdr3_nt: TGTGCCAGCAGGGAGACTAACGGTATAAGCACAGATACGCAGTATTTT
cdr3_aa: CASRETNGISTDTQYF
clone_size: few
d_call: NA
v_call: TRBV7-8
j_call: TRBJ2-3

cdr3_nt: TGTGCCAGCAGCTTAGCGACAGTATCCTACAATGAGCAGTACTTC
cdr3_aa: CASSLATVSYNEQYF
clone_size: few
d_call: NA
v_call: TRBV7-9
j_call: TRBJ2-7

cdr3_nt: TGTGCCAGCAGCCGAAGGGGGGAAGGGGATTATACCCAAGAGACCCAGTACTTC
cdr3_aa: CASSRRGEGDYTQETQYF
clone_size: many
d_call: NA
v_call: TRBV7-9
j_call: TRBJ2-5

cdr3_nt: TGCGCCAGCAGCTTGCCGGGACTAGCGGTTCAGAATACGCAGTATTTT
cdr3_aa: CASSLPGLAVQNTQYF
clone_size: many
d_call: TRBD2
v_call: TRBV5-1
j_call: TRBJ2-3

cdr3_nt: TGTGCCAGCAGTTTATGGGTAGAGACCCAGTACTTC
cdr3_aa: CASSLWVETQYF
clone_size: many
d_call: NA
v_call: TRBV12-3/TRBV12-4
j_call: TRBJ2-5

cdr3_nt: TGTGCCAGCGGCCGGGACAGGGAGTCTGAAGCTTTCTTT
cdr3_aa: CASGRDRESEAFF
clone_size: few
d_call: TRBD1
v_call: TRBV6-1
j_call: TRBJ1-1

cdr3_nt: TGTGCCAGCAGCTACCCAGGCAATAATGAAAAACTGTTTTTT
cdr3_aa: CASSYPGNNEKLFF
clone_size: few
d_call: NA
v_call: TRBV11-2
j_call: TRBJ1-4

cdr3_nt: TGTGCCAACAGCTTGGACAGGGGAAATTCACCCCTCCACTTT
cdr3_aa: CANSLDRGNSPLHF
clone_size: NA
d_call: TRBD1
v_call: TRBV7-9
j_call: TRBJ1-6

cdr3_nt: TGTGCCGGCAGCTCGAGGATGGGTAACTATGGCTACACCTTC
cdr3_aa: CAGSSRMGNYGYTF
clone_size: NA
d_call: NA
v_call: TRBV7-2
j_call: TRBJ1-2

cdr3_nt: TGCAGTGCTAGCCGATGGACAGGGGGCCGGGGGAACACCGGGGAGCTGTTTTTT
cdr3_aa: CSASRWTGGRGNTGELFF
clone_size: few
d_call: TRBD1
v_call: TRBV20-1
j_call: TRBJ2-2

cdr3_nt: TGTGCCAGCAGTTTAGCCGTACCTTGGGGACTAGCGGGGCCCACAGATACGCAGTATTTT
cdr3_aa: CASSLAVPWGLAGPTDTQYF
clone_size: many
d_call: TRBD2
v_call: TRBV12-3/TRBV12-4
j_call: TRBJ2-3

cdr3_nt: TGTGCCAGCAGCCGGGGGAGTCACTATGGCTACACCTTC
cdr3_aa: CASSRGSHYGYTF
clone_size: many
d_call: NA
v_call: TRBV7-9
j_call: TRBJ1-2